The clone carrying this T cell receptor beta chain came up a few times. As yet, its antigen is unknown. Regarding donors, all were healthy bone marrow donors. This CDR3 has 16 residues. Trimming took 3 bases from V and 7 from J, leaving 21 bases between them. The germline CDR1 and CDR2 sequences are KGHSH and LQKENI. 13 Jbeta primers and 60 Vbeta primers were used for the PCR. The repertoire was sequenced with immunoSEQ multiplex PCR; TCRdb's copy has only in-frame clones and lacks some. The profile shows roughly 110,000 clones, just over 70% of them singletons. This specimen comes from a study of cytomegalovirus exposure and HLA in healthy donors. Whole-study context: T cells numbering approximately 170 million yielded 117 million unique TCR beta sequences in an earlier analysis. Study results and limitations: With later analysis, a missense DCLRE1C variant became linked to TCR beta V- and J-gene trimming. Earlier results showed most TCR beta V segments being productive about 87% or about 30% of the time.

The sequence came from a boy aged 10-17 years in good health and CMV-seronegative. The rearrangement joins TRBV18 to TRBJ1-1; TRBD1 is a possible D gene (5 bases). The source material was PBMCs. CDR3 amino acids: CASSPRAAPGTGEAFF. CDR3 DNA sequence: TGTGCCAGCTCACCCCGGGCCGCACCCGGCACAGGTGAAGCTTTCTTT.